This is a list of T cell receptor beta chains from one sample in a study of blood T cells in healthy people across ages. TCRdb called the 5' RACE reads again in MiXCR, with one record for every CDR3 protein. The sample lists over 750,000 distinct CDR3 sequences, approximately 25% occurring once. The sample was also linked to a second study, of T cells of mothers and their children.

Sequenced sample: blood. The receptor source for this set is a boy between 10 and 17 years old in good health. The CDR3 runs from the conserved cysteine through the conserved F or W. The D gene is left open where the match is weak. Only some rows state a clone size, as once, few, many or a class for expanded clones.

>-|-|TRBJ1-1|TRBV27
TGTGCCAGCAGTTTACTTGGAAACAGCGATGAAGCTTTCTTT
CASSLLGNSDEAFF
>-|-|TRBJ1-1|TRBV27
TGTGCCAGCAGTTTGAGGGTTGAGGCTGAAGCTTTCTTT
CASSLRVEAEAFF
>-|many|TRBJ2-1|TRBV7-8
TGTGCCAGCAGCTTAGGGGCAGGAGACAATGAGCAGTTCTTC
CASSLGAGDNEQFF
>TRBD1|few|TRBJ1-2|TRBV7-9
TGTGCCAGCAGCTTACCCGACAGGGAACTCTATGGCTACACCTTC
CASSLPDRELYGYTF
>-|few|TRBJ2-3|TRBV28
TGTGCCATCCCAGGGTCTACCACAGATACGCAGTATTTT
CAIPGSTTDTQYF
>-|-|TRBJ2-5|TRBV2
TGTGCCAGCAGCGGGACTCGAAAACAAGAGACCCAGTACTTC
CASSGTRKQETQYF
>-|-|TRBJ2-1|TRBV20-1
TGCAGTGCTCTGGAATACAATGAGCAGTTCTTC
CSALEYNEQFF
>TRBD1|few|TRBJ1-4|TRBV7-9
TGTGCCAGCAGCCAAATGGGACAGGGCTACAGTGATGAAAAACTGTTTTTT
CASSQMGQGYSDEKLFF
>TRBD2|-|TRBJ2-2|TRBV3-1
TGTGCCAGCAGCCAAGATCTCGCGGGGGGTAACACCGGGGAGCTGTTTTTT
CASSQDLAGGNTGELFF
>TRBD1|few|TRBJ2-2|TRBV7-2
TGTGCCATGCGGACAGGGAACACCGGGGAGCTGTTTTTT
CAMRTGNTGELFF
>-|-|TRBJ2-5|TRBV9
TGTGCCAGCAGTGAACCCCGGCAAGAGACCCAGTACTTC
CASSEPRQETQYF
>-|-|TRBJ2-5|TRBV20-1
TGCAGTGCTATAGGACTGACCTCTGGAGAGACCCAGTACTTC
CSAIGLTSGETQYF
>-|-|TRBJ2-3|TRBV12-5
TGTGCTAGTGGTTTGTTGACAGGTCCTACAGATACGCAGTATTTT
CASGLLTGPTDTQYF
>TRBD1|-|TRBJ1-5|TRBV7-6
TGTGCCAGCAGCATTTCTCCGGGACAGGCGACTTATAGCAATCAGCCCCAGCATTTT
CASSISPGQATYSNQPQHF
>-|few|TRBJ1-2|TRBV12-3/TRBV12-4
TGTGCCAGCTCATCGGTTCTAGGGGGCTACACCTTC
CASSSVLGGYTF
>TRBD1|-|TRBJ2-3|TRBV28
TGTGCCAGCACCTCAGGAACGGGGACAGGGGCCGATACGCAGTATTTT
CASTSGTGTGADTQYF
>TRBD1|-|TRBJ2-5|TRBV18
TGTGCCAGCTCACCACCGGGACAGTTGGAGACCCAGTACTTC
CASSPPGQLETQYF
>TRBD2|-|TRBJ2-1|TRBV4-1
TGCGCCAGCAGCCAAGTAGGACTAGCGGGAGGGGAGCAGTTCTTC
CASSQVGLAGGEQFF
>-|few|TRBJ1-4|TRBV28
TGTGCCAGCAGCCCGGTGGGGCAAACTAATGAAAAACTGTTTTTT
CASSPVGQTNEKLFF
>-|-|TRBJ2-7|TRBV2
TGTGCCAGCAGCCCTGATATGTCTGGCTTCGAGCAGTACTTC
CASSPDMSGFEQYF
>-|-|TRBJ2-7|TRBV4-1
TGCGCCAGCAGCCAAGATTTCCCATACGAGCAGTACTTC
CASSQDFPYEQYF
>-|few|TRBJ2-7|TRBV7-2
TGTGCCAGCAGCTTAGTGGGGACATCTACCTACGAGCAGTACTTC
CASSLVGTSTYEQYF
>-|few|TRBJ1-1|TRBV29-1
TGCAGCGTTGGACCTGGAGACACTAGTGAAGCTTTCTTT
CSVGPGDTSEAFF
>TRBD1|once|TRBJ2-5|TRBV29-1
TGCCGCGTTGTCAACAACAGACAGGGTCAGACCCAGTACTTC
CRVVNNRQGQTQYF
>TRBD2|-|TRBJ2-1|TRBV2
TGTGCCAGCACTGAAAGGTCGTTCGGACTAGCGGGAGGACTCAATGAGCAGTTCTTC
CASTERSFGLAGGLNEQFF
>-|-|TRBJ2-7|TRBV20-1
TGCAGTGCTAGAGACCTTAGCGGACCTGCGGCGTACGAGCAGTACTTC
CSARDLSGPAAYEQYF
>-|few|TRBJ2-1|TRBV12-3/TRBV12-4
TGTGCCAGCAGGCCCGACTCTCGGGAGGAGCAGTTCTTC
CASRPDSREEQFF
>-|-|TRBJ2-7|TRBV10-3
TGTGCCATCAGGCCCGGGACGGAATCCTACGAGCAGTACTTC
CAIRPGTESYEQYF
>TRBD1|-|TRBJ2-1|TRBV27
TGTGCCAGCAGTTCCGCAGGGGGTACCTACAATGAGCAGTTCTTC
CASSSAGGTYNEQFF
>-|-|TRBJ1-2|TRBV9
TGTGCCAGCAGCGGTAGTGGCCGATACTATGGCTACACCTTC
CASSGSGRYYGYTF
>-|many|TRBJ1-1|TRBV27
TGTGCCAGCAGTTTGGGTTTCAACACTGAAGCTTTCTTT
CASSLGFNTEAFF
>-|-|TRBJ1-3|TRBV6-6
TGTGCCAGCATCGGGGTTCATTCTGGAAACACCATATATTTT
CASIGVHSGNTIYF
>-|few|TRBJ2-1|TRBV7-8
TGTGCCAGCAGCCCCCTCGCAGGACGCAATGAGCAGTTCTTC
CASSPLAGRNEQFF
>TRBD2|few|TRBJ2-1|TRBV15
TGTGCCACGGAGTGGCGGGAGATCGACAATGAGCAGTTCTTC
CATEWREIDNEQFF
>TRBD1|few|TRBJ2-7|TRBV4-3
TGCGCCAGCAGCCAAGTCCTGACAGGGGGTTACGAGCAGTACTTC
CASSQVLTGGYEQYF
>-|few|TRBJ2-1|TRBV12-3/TRBV12-4
TGTGCCAGCAGTCCCCCCGGGAGCACCGCTTACAATGAGCAGTTCTTC
CASSPPGSTAYNEQFF
>-|few|TRBJ2-7|TRBV7-6
TGTGCCAGCAGCTTAACGGGCTTCGCCTACGAGCAGTACTTC
CASSLTGFAYEQYF
>-|few|TRBJ2-7|TRBV29-1
TGCAGCGTTGCGAGGTTGTTCACTCGGACTAAGACCTACGAGCAGTACTTC
CSVARLFTRTKTYEQYF
>-|-|TRBJ2-5|TRBV10-3
TGTGCCATCAGGGGCGGGGAGGCCCCAGAGACCCAGTACTTC
CAIRGGEAPETQYF
>-|-|TRBJ2-7|TRBV27
TGTGCCAGCAGTTTCAGCGGCCTATACGAGCAGTACTTC
CASSFSGLYEQYF
>TRBD2|-|TRBJ2-7|TRBV7-9
TGTGCCAGCAGCTTAACGGGACTAGCGCTTTCCTACGAGCAGTACTTC
CASSLTGLALSYEQYF
>TRBD1|-|TRBJ1-2|TRBV19
TGTGCCAGTAGTATCTCGCCAGGGGGATCAGATGGCTACACCTTC
CASSISPGGSDGYTF
>TRBD2|few|TRBJ2-5|TRBV10-3
TGTGCCACAAATAGCGGGGCCCTCCAAGAGACCCAGTACTTC
CATNSGALQETQYF
>-|-|TRBJ2-6|TRBV7-2
TGTGCCAGCAGCCCCCAGTGGGAGGCTGGGGCCAACGTCCTGACTTTC
CASSPQWEAGANVLTF
>TRBD1|few|TRBJ1-2|TRBV28
TGTGCCAGCACCCCGGGACAGGGCTTCTATGGCTACACCTTC
CASTPGQGFYGYTF
>TRBD1|few|TRBJ1-2|TRBV9
TGTGCCAGCAGTCCCGGGACAGGGGGCGCCAGAACCTACGGCTACACCTTC
CASSPGTGGARTYGYTF
>-|-|TRBJ2-7|TRBV5-1
TGCGCCAGCAGCCTGGACGTACAGGTCATGGGGGAGCAGTACTTC
CASSLDVQVMGEQYF
>-|few|TRBJ2-5|TRBV20-1
TGCAGTGGGGGGGAGTGGGCCCAAGAGACCCAGTACTTC
CSGGEWAQETQYF